The 25 T cell receptor beta chains listed next were all sequenced from one sample in a study of T cells of healthy individuals. TCRdb used MiXCR to reprocess the 5' RACE reads, holding one entry per CDR3 protein. The repertoire holds about 82,000 distinct CDR3 sequences, with around 5.1% as singletons. All receptors derive from a female donor in good health.

This clonotype occurred many times. The CDR3, as DNA: TGCAGCGTTCTTATTTGGGACCACACCGGGGAGCTGTTTTTT. It yields the protein CSVLIWDHTGELFF. The chain uses TRBV29-1 and TRBJ2-2, with D perhaps TRBD1 or TRBD2 (5 bases each). The CDR3 is 14 residues long. The germline gives CDR1 SQVTM, CDR2 ANQGSEA. Trimming cost V 5 bases and J 3 bases, with 13 bases left between them.

This clonotype was seen many times. This chain uses TRBV11-2 with TRBJ2-3; perhaps TRBD2 as D (6 bases). Germline V CDR1 and CDR2: SGHAT, FQNNGV. The CDR3 sequence is 19 residues long. With 5 bases removed from V and 0 bases from J, the gap between germline ends came to 24 bases. The CDR3 is CASSRARGTLPTSTDTQYF. For the CDR3, the DNA is TGTGCCAGCAGCCGGGCGCGCGGGACCCTTCCTACTAGCACAGATACGCAGTATTTT.

There are many counts of this clonotype. The gene calls are TRBV4-3 and TRBJ1-3, with 7 nucleotides matching TRBD1. V trimming: 4 bases; J trimming: 7 bases; junction bases outside the gene matches: 10. The CDR3 is 15 residues long. The germline gives CDR1 LGHNA, CDR2 YSLEER. DNA for the CDR3: TGCGCCAGCAGCCCGGGGACAGCCGAGGGGAACACCATATATTTT. It yields the protein CASSPGTAEGNTIYF.

This clonotype was seen more than once but under ten times. The chain links TRBV11-2 to TRBJ2-1; perhaps TRBD2 as D (6 bases). Germline loops: CDR1 SGHAT, CDR2 FQNNGV. This CDR3 contains 15 residues. Between the trimmed V and J ends, which lost 5 bases and 0 bases, there was a span of 11 bases. The chain's CDR3 is CASSRLDSSYNEQFF. CDR3 in DNA: TGTGCCAGCAGCAGACTAGATTCCTCCTACAATGAGCAGTTCTTC.

This clonotype was observed many times. The chain employs TRBV4-1 and TRBJ1-4; D not resolved. The germline V gene encodes CDR1 MGHRA and CDR2 YSYEKL. The CDR3 is 16 residues long. Trimming shortened V by 0 bases and J by 1 base, and 9 bases separated the two germline ends. CDR3 coding DNA: TGCGCCAGCAGCCAAGAAAGCGCGGGAACTAATGAAAAACTGTTTTTT. This codes for CASSQESAGTNEKLFF.

This clonotype came up many times. The CDR3 coding sequence is TGTGCCAGCAGGATAGCGGGAGAAGTGTACGAGCAGTACTTC. Amino acids: CASRIAGEVYEQYF. The chain joins TRBV28 to TRBJ2-7; TRBD2 agrees at 9 bases. V trimming: 6 bases; J trimming: 4 bases; junction bases outside the gene matches: 7. This CDR3 is built from 14 residues. The germline V gene encodes CDR1 MDHEN and CDR2 SYDVKM.

The table lists this clonotype with many counts. The J gene is TRBJ2-3, the V gene TRBV12-3 or TRBV12-4; the D gene is possibly TRBD1 (6 bases). The CDR3 is 15 residues long. V was cut by 8 bases and J by 2 bases, with 17 bases left in between. This CDR3 reads CASSRGGTNTDTQYF. The CDR3 DNA reads as TGTGCCAGCTCGAGAGGGGGAACGAACACAGATACGCAGTATTTT.

In its sample, this clonotype was seen many times. The genes are TRBV28 and TRBJ2-1, with D possibly TRBD2 on 5 matching bases. The CDR3 has 12 residues. V lost 2 bases to trimming and J lost 6 bases, with 5 bases between them. Germline assignment: CDR1 MDHEN and CDR2 SYDVKM. The CDR3: CASSLAGNEQFF. In DNA form, the CDR3 reads TGTGCCAGCAGTTTAGCGGGCAATGAGCAGTTCTTC.

The chain carries TRBV9 and TRBJ1-3; D perhaps matches TRBD1 (6 bases). CDR1 and CDR2 (germline): SGDLS, YYNGEE. This CDR3 contains 17 residues. V lost 0 bases, J lost 5 bases, and 18 bases lay in between. CDR3: CASSVVDSRGDRNTIYF. CDR3 bases: TGTGCCAGCAGCGTAGTGGACAGCCGGGGCGACAGAAACACCATATATTTT.

This clonotype was observed at least ten times. The CDR3 loop reads CASSGLLNEQFF. In nucleotides, the CDR3 is TGTGCCAGCAGTGGACTATTGAATGAGCAGTTCTTC. J is TRBJ2-1 and V is TRBV27; maybe TRBD2 (6 bases). Trimming removed 5 bases from V and 7 bases from J, with 9 bases in between. The CDR3 has 12 amino acids. Germline assignment: CDR1 MNHEY and CDR2 SMNVEV (reference sequence).

This clonotype came up many times. This chain links TRBV27 with TRBJ1-2; weak D call: TRBD1 (6 bases). CDR3 length: 15 residues. Germline CDR1 is MNHEY and CDR2 is SMNVEV (reference sequence). The germline V and J ends were trimmed by 5 bases and 3 bases, with 16 bases remaining between them. CDR3 nucleotides: TGTGCCAGCAGTCCCGATGCGACAGGTTACTATGGCTACACCTTC. Protein sequence: CASSPDATGYYGYTF.

This clonotype was counted between two and nine times. V gene TRBV28 combines with J gene TRBJ1-2; TRBD1 aligns across 7 bases. The CDR3 totals 15 residues. Germline V gene sequence: CDR1 MDHEN, CDR2 SYDVKM. V shed 1 base, J shed 5 bases, and the junction held 7 bases outside the gene matches. The CDR3 DNA reads as TGTGCCAGCAGTTTATTAGGGGGCGAGGCTTATGGCTACACCTTC. It encodes CASSLLGGEAYGYTF.

This clonotype was seen at least ten times. The J gene is TRBJ2-7, the V gene TRBV11-2; D uncertain. This CDR3 is built from 13 residues. V was clipped by 3 bases and J by 6 bases, with 12 bases between them. Germline V gene lookup returns CDR1 SGHAT and CDR2 FQNNGV. CDR3 DNA: TGTGCCAGCAGCTTCGGGCCCGACCTCGAGCAGTACTTC. Translation: CASSFGPDLEQYF.

This chain links TRBV7-9 with TRBJ1-1; a possible D gene is TRBD1 (5 bases). With 1 base removed from V and 3 bases from J, the gap between germline ends came to 15 bases. The length of the CDR3 is 16 residues. Germline-derived CDR1 and CDR2 are SEHNR and FQNEAQ (reference sequence). In DNA, the CDR3 is TGTGCCAGCAGCTTAGGTTCCGGTCGGGGGGACACTGAAGCTTTCTTT. It yields the protein CASSLGSGRGDTEAFF.

A note on this clonotype: This could be a read error, since a much larger clone is one nucleotide away. The chain couples TRBV28 to TRBJ1-5; 9 bases map to TRBD1. The CDR3 runs to 14 residues. Germline CDR1 reads MDHEN; CDR2 reads SYDVKM. The CDR3 region has the DNA TGTGCCAGCATCTCCGGACAGGGGAAGAGCCCCCAGAATTTT. Translated, it gives CASISGQGKSPQNF.

This clonotype occurred many times. The V and J genes are TRBV28 and TRBJ2-7, with a tentative D call TRBD2 (6 bases). V dropped 7 bases and J dropped 4 bases, with 20 bases sitting between them. The CDR3 is made up of 15 amino acids. Germline CDR1 MDHEN, CDR2 SYDVKM. CDR3 residues: CASTSPGLSFYEQYF. The CDR3 region has the DNA TGTGCCAGCACCAGCCCGGGACTTAGTTTTTACGAGCAGTACTTC.

This clonotype was counted only a few times. The J gene is TRBJ1-1, the V gene TRBV3-1; D not resolved. Germline CDR1 is LGHDT and CDR2 is YNNKEL (reference sequence). The CDR3 is 15 amino acids. The germline V and J ends were trimmed by 1 base and 0 bases, with 9 bases remaining between them. The CDR3 DNA is TGTGCCAGCAGCCAAGGTGCGATACTGAACACTGAAGCTTTCTTT. Encoded protein: CASSQGAILNTEAFF.

This chain links TRBV4-3 with TRBJ2-5, with 7 bases lining up with TRBD2. V shed 3 bases and J 0 bases; nucleotides not matched to a gene: 4. Germline lookup yields CDR1 LGHNA and CDR2 YSLEER. CDR3 length: 15 amino acids. CDR3 in DNA: TGCGCCAGCAGCCACTCCCTAGCGGACCAAGAGACCCAGTACTTC. Encoded protein: CASSHSLADQETQYF.

The chain links TRBV14 to TRBJ2-1, with 7 positions matching TRBD1. CDR1 and CDR2 from the germline V gene are SGHDN and FVKESK. V was clipped by 1 base and J by 6 bases; unmatched bases: 6. The CDR3 contains 15 residues. The DNA for the CDR3 is TGTGCCAGCAGCCAAGGACAGGGCCTAGCCAATGAGCAGTTCTTC. This codes for CASSQGQGLANEQFF.

This clonotype was seen ten or more times. The J gene is TRBJ1-5, the V gene TRBV29-1; possibly TRBD1 for D (6 bases). Germline CDR1 and CDR2: SQVTM and ANQGSEA. V was clipped by 6 bases and J by 4 bases, with 10 bases between them. The CDR3 extends over 12 amino acids. This CDR3 is CSVAQGNQPQHF. The CDR3 DNA is TGCAGCGTAGCACAGGGAAATCAGCCCCAGCATTTT.

Many counts were recorded for this clonotype. DNA of the CDR3: TGCGCCAGCAGCACGGGACTAGCGGGATTCGGGAATGAGCAGTTCTTC. Its translation: CASSTGLAGFGNEQFF. The genes are TRBV5-1 and TRBJ2-1, with 13 nucleotides matching TRBD2. V shed 4 bases and J 7 bases; nucleotides not matched to a gene: 8. In germline, CDR1 is SGHRS, CDR2 YFSETQ. This CDR3 comprises 16 residues.

This clonotype was recorded at least ten times. The V gene is TRBV4-3, the J gene TRBJ2-1; TRBD2 might be the D (5 bases). The CDR3 runs to 13 residues. V lost 3 bases, J lost 2 bases, and 5 bases lay in between. From germline, CDR1 is LGHNA and CDR2 YSLEER. The CDR3 loop reads CASSQEAYNEQFF. CDR3 nucleotides: TGCGCCAGCAGCCAGGAGGCCTACAATGAGCAGTTCTTC.

This clonotype appeared many times. The chain has TRBV29-1 and TRBJ2-5, with 11 bases fitting TRBD2. V was pared by 6 bases and J by 4 bases, with 19 bases of the junction left unmatched. Germline values: CDR1 SQVTM, CDR2 ANQGSEA. The CDR3 consists of 18 residues. The CDR3 reads CSVPLGLAGGWVLETQYF. CDR3 DNA sequence: TGCAGCGTACCCTTGGGGCTAGCGGGAGGCTGGGTGCTAGAGACCCAGTACTTC.

V gene TRBV20-1 combines with J gene TRBJ2-3; TRBD2 matches 7 bases. Unmatched junction bases numbered 13, after V lost 4 bases and J lost 6 bases. Germline assignment: CDR1 DFQATT and CDR2 SNEGSKA (reference sequence). The CDR3 is 15 amino acids. The CDR3 region has the DNA TGCAGTGCTACCCCGGCGGGGAGGGTTTCGGATACGCAGTATTTT. This codes for CSATPAGRVSDTQYF.

This clonotype has at least ten counts. The gene calls are TRBV19 and TRBJ1-1; D remains unclear. Trimming removed 3 bases from V and 0 bases from J, with 11 bases in between. The CDR3 covers 15 residues. Germline CDR1 reads LNHDA; CDR2 reads SQIVND (reference sequence). The CDR3 DNA sequence: TGTGCCAGTAGTATTTCCCCAGGAATGAACACTGAAGCTTTCTTT. Translation: CASSISPGMNTEAFF. Full variable domain (rest looked up from reference TRBV19 and TRBJ1-1): DGGITQSPKYLFRKEGQNVTLSCEQNLNHDAMYWYRQDPGQGLRLIYYSQIVNDFQKGDIAEGYSVSREKKESFPLTVTSAQKNPTAFYLCASSISPGMNTEAFFGQGTRLTVV.